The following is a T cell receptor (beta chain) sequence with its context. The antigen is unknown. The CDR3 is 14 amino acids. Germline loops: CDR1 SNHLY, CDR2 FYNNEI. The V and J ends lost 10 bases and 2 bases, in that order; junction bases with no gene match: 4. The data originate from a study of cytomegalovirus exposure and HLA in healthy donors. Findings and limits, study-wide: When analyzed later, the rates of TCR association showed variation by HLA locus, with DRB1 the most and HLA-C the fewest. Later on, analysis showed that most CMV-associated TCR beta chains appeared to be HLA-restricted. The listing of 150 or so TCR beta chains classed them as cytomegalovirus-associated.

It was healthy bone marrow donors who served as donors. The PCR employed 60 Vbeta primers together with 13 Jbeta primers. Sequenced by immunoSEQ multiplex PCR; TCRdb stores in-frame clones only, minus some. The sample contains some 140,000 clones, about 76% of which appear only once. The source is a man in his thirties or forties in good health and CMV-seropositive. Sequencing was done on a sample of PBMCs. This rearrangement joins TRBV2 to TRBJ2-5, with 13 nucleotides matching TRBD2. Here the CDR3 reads CAISGLAGQETQYF. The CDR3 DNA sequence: TGTGCCATTTCGGGACTAGCGGGACAAGAGACCCAGTACTTC.